This T cell receptor beta chain was identified in a study of T cell repertoires in urothelial bladder cancer. As for the study in general: The roughly 12 resected lesions were three cT0, three cTa, three cT1 and three cT2 or greater. Whole-study results and caveats: Urothelial carcinoma specimens: median approximately 6,000 T cells versus more than 25,000 in benign. One T-cell clone reached up to roughly 15% of carcinoma infiltrating lymphocytes. Infiltrating lymphocytes: median 2% in carcinoma versus about 11% in benign specimens.

About this clone: No antigen is known for it.

Germline loops: CDR1 SGHDT, CDR2 YYEEEE. Trimming removed 4 bases at V and 1 base at J, with 14 bases between. This CDR3 has 15 residues. This table comes from immunoSEQ multiplex PCR, and its TCRdb copy is limited to in-frame clones, with some not included. The sample has about 9,000 clones, roughly 63% seen once. The chain has TRBV5-6 and TRBJ1-1, with D possibly matching TRBD1 (5 bases). The sequence came from a human donor with urothelial carcinoma. What was sequenced was tumor-infiltrating cells from bladder cancer. This chain's CDR3 is CASSLTGTWNTEAFF. Here the CDR3 DNA reads TGTGCCAGCAGCCTCACCGGGACGTGGAACACTGAAGCTTTCTTT.